The T cell receptor (beta chain) under discussion was sequenced for a study of T cell responses to AZD1222 COVID-19 vaccine. Looking at the study overall: Researchers grouped second doses given at about 4 or about 12 weeks into one pool. Notes on the study in general: Nearly half of the spike-specific TCRs reportedly recognize variant regions that carry no mutations. Donors in the cohort were predominantly white British and more often female, and clonal diversity was possibly underestimated. With two AZD1222 doses given, Spike-specific TCR breadth and depth both rose.

The CDR3 length is 16 residues. Germline-derived CDR1 and CDR2 are MNHNS and SASEGT. Germline trimming cut 4 bases from V and 0 bases from J; bases unmatched to any gene: 6. Sequenced by immunoSEQ multiplex PCR; TCRdb stores in-frame clones only, minus some. The repertoire holds 140,000 to 150,000 clones, with 80% to 95% as singletons. Notes on this clone: The antigen remains unidentified.

The V and J genes are TRBV6-1 and TRBJ1-5; 7 bases map to TRBD1. This receptor was obtained from an adult in good health. The source material was peripheral blood, sampled on day 0 of AZD1222 vaccination. The CDR3 DNA sequence: TGTGCCAGCAGTGGACAGGGCGGAGATAGCAATCAGCCCCAGCATTTT. Protein product: CASSGQGGDSNQPQHF.